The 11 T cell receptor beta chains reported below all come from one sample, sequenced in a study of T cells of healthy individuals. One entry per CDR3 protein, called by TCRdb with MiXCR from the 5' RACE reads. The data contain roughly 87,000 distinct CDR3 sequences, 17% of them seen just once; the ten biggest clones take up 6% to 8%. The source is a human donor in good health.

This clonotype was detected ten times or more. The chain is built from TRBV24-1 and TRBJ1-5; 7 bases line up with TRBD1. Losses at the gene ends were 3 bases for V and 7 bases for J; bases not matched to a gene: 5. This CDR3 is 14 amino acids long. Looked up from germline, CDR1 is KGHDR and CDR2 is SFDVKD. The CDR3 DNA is TGTGCCACCAGTGATCCGGGACAGACACAGCCCCAGCATTTT. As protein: CATSDPGQTQPQHF.

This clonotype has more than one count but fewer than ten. The CDR3 coding sequence is TGTGCCAGCAGCCTACTTCGGAACGAGCAGTACTTC. Translating gives CASSLLRNEQYF. The chain uses TRBV14 and TRBJ2-7; D unresolved. The CDR3 is 12 amino acids. Germline V gene data show CDR1 as SGHDN and CDR2 as FVKESK. Trimming removed 4 bases from V and 5 bases from J, with 9 bases in between. Supplemented by reference TRBV14 and TRBJ2-7, the full variable domain reads EAGVTQFPSHSVIEKGQTVTLRCDPISGHDNLYWYRRVMGKEIKFLLHFVKESKQDESGMPNNRFLAERTGGTYSTLKVQPAELEDSGVYFCASSLLRNEQYFGPGTRLTVT.

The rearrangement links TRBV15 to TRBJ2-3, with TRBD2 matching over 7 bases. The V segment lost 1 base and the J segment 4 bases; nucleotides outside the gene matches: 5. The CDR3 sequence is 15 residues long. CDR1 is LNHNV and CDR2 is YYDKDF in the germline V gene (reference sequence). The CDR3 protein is CATSRGGGAADTQYF. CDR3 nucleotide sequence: TGTGCCACCAGCAGAGGGGGAGGGGCGGCAGATACGCAGTATTTT.

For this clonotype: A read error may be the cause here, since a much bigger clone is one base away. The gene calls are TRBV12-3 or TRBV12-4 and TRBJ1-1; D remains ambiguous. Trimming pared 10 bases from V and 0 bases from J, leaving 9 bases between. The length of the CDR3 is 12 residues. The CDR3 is CANSPLNTEAFF. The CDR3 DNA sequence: TGTGCCAACAGCCCTTTGAACACTGAAGCTTTCTTT.

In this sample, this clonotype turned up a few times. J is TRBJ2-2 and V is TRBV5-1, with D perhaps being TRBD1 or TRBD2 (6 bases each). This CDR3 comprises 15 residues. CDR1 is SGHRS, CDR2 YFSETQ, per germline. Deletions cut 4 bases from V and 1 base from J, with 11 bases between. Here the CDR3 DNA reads TGCGCCAGCAGCCCGGGGGCACTGAACACCGGGGAGCTGTTTTTT. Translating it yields CASSPGALNTGELFF.

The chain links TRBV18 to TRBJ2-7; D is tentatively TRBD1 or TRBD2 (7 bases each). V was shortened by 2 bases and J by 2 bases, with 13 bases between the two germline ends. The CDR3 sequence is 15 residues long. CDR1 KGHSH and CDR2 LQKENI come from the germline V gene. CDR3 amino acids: CASSPTQGGAYEQYF. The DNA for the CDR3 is TGTGCCAGCTCACCAACGCAGGGGGGGGCCTACGAGCAGTACTTC.

Written as DNA, the CDR3 is TGTGCCAGCAGTCACGACAGGGGACGCAACGAGCAGTACTTC. Its protein is CASSHDRGRNEQYF. The genes are TRBV28 and TRBJ2-7, with TRBD1 matching 8 bases. The CDR3 runs 14 residues. Germline V CDR1 and CDR2: MDHEN, SYDVKM. Losses at the gene ends were 5 bases for V and 5 bases for J; bases not matched to a gene: 8.

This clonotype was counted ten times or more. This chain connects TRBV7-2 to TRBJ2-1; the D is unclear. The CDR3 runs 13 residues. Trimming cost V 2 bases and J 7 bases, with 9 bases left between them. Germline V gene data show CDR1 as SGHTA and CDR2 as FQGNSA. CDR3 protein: CASSLWSGNEQFF. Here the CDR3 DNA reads TGTGCCAGCAGCTTATGGAGTGGAAATGAGCAGTTCTTC.

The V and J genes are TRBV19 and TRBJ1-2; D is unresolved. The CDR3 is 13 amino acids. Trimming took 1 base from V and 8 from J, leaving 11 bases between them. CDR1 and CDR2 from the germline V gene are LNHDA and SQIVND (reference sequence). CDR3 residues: CASSIGRIGGYTF. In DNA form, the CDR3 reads TGTGCCAGTAGTATAGGTCGCATCGGAGGCTACACCTTC. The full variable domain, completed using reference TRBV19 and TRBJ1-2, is DGGITQSPKYLFRKEGQNVTLSCEQNLNHDAMYWYRQDPGQGLRLIYYSQIVNDFQKGDIAEGYSVSREKKESFPLTVTSAQKNPTAFYLCASSIGRIGGYTFGSGTRLTVV.

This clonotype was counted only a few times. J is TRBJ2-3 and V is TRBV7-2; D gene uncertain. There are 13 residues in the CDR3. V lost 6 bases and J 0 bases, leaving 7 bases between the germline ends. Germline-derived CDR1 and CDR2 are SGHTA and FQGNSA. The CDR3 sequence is CASRPPSTDTQYF. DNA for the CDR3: TGTGCCAGCAGACCCCCTAGCACAGATACGCAGTATTTT.

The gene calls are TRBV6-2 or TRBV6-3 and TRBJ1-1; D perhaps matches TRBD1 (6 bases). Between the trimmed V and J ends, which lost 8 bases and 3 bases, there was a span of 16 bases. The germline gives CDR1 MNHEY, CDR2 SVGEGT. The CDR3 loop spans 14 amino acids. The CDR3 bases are TGTGCCAGCTCCGAACAGGGAGGGTACACTGAAGCTTTCTTT. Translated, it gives CASSEQGGYTEAFF.